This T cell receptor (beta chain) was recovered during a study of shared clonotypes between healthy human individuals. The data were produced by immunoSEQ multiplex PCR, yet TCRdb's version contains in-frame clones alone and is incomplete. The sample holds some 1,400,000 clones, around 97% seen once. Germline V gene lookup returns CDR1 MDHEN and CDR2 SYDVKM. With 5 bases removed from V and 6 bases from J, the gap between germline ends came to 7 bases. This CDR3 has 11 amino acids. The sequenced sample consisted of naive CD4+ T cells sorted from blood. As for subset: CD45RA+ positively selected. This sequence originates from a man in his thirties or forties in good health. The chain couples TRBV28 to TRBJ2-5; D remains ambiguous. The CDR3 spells CASSGVQTQYF. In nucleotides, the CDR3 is TGTGCCAGCAGTGGGGTGCAGACCCAGTACTTC.